Sequencing of this T cell receptor (beta chain) was carried out in a study of PD-1 blockade in mismatch repair-deficient tumors. Study-level information: Enrolled about 2012-2016, patients had progressing, pretreated mismatch repair-deficient cancers of 12 to 13 types.

Sequencing was performed with immunoSEQ multiplex PCR; in TCRdb, only in-frame clones are kept and a portion is missing. Altogether 100,000 or so clones are present, roughly four fifths being singletons, with the ten largest covering roughly 6.2%. Every patient had mismatch repair deficiency by PCR or immunohistochemistry. This CDR3 contains 14 residues. Trimming removed 0 bases from V and 3 bases from J, with 10 bases in between. Germline V lookup: CDR1 SGHRS, CDR2 YFSETQ. This clonotype was obtained from an adult with mismatch repair-deficient cancer. This sequence joins TRBV5-1 and TRBJ2-7; no reliable D call. The material sequenced was peripheral blood, taken approximately 35 weeks after starting pembrolizumab. CDR3 sequence reads: CASSLGEEYYEQYF. The CDR3 DNA is TGCGCCAGCAGCTTGGGAGAAGAATACTACGAGCAGTACTTC.